This T cell receptor (beta chain) is drawn from a study of CD8 T cells in Susac syndrome. Study-wide background: At the time their blood was drawn, patients with Susac syndrome were either therapy-naive, on corticosteroids (with some of them also receiving intravenous immunoglobulin), or on intravenous immunoglobulin alone.

Findings of the study overall: As acknowledged by the study, its TCR sequencing and HLA analysis included a relatively small number of individuals.

Germline V gene lookup returns CDR1 SQVTM and CDR2 ANQGSEA. The length of the CDR3 is 10 residues. A quantity of roughly 0.5 to 1 ug RNA underwent reverse transcription using random hexamers. A single record per CDR3 protein comes from TCRdb applying MiXCR to the immunoSEQ multiplex PCR reads. The sample includes 100,000 to 150,000 distinct CDR3 sequences, 96% seen only once; the top ten take over 0.12%. This clonotype was seen only a few times. The antigen remains undetermined. The sequenced sample consisted of CD4+ T cells from PBMCs. This receptor was taken from a human donor with Susac syndrome. The rearrangement uses TRBV29-1 and TRBJ1-1; tentatively, D is TRBD1 (5 bases). As DNA, the CDR3 is TGCAGTGGACAGAACACTGAAGCTTTCTTT. Translating it yields CSGQNTEAFF. The entire variable domain, with the rest obtained from reference TRBV29-1 and TRBJ1-1, is as follows: SAVISQKPSRDICQRGTSLTIQCQVDSQVTMMFWYRQQPGQSLTLIATANQGSEATYESGFVIDKFPISRPNLTFSTLTVSNMSPEDSSIYLCSGQNTEAFFGQGTRLTVV.